The 14 T cell receptor beta chains in this list originate from one sample, sequenced in a study of blood T cell repertoires in COVID-19. TCRdb's copy holds only in-frame clones and misses some; the assay was immunoSEQ multiplex PCR. The sample includes some 320,000 clones, around 87% of them seen just once. The sample consisted of PBMCs or T cells enriched from blood (not recorded which). The receptors here all came from a woman in her twenties or thirties who had recovered from COVID-19.

The V and J genes are TRBV5-1 and TRBJ2-5; 12 bases line up with TRBD2. Germline V gene data show CDR1 as SGHRS and CDR2 as YFSETQ. This CDR3 spans 15 amino acids. J was trimmed by 2 bases and V by 2 bases; bases with no gene match: 1. As DNA, the CDR3 is TGCGCCAGCAGCTTACTAGCGGGGGGACAAGAGACCCAGTACTTC. Translated: CASSLLAGGQETQYF.

This clone appeared a single time. Written as DNA, the CDR3 is TGTGCCAGCAGCCGGGACAGGGGGCTAGGGAGACAAGAGACCCAGTACTTC. It is translated as CASSRDRGLGRQETQYF. J is TRBJ2-5 and V is TRBV7-8; 12 bases are a match to TRBD1. The trim removed 5 bases at V and 2 bases at J, leaving 9 bases unmatched. Germline V CDR1 and CDR2: SGHVS, FQNEAQ. The CDR3 length is 17 residues.

This clone occurred many times. The chain links TRBV12-5 to TRBJ2-3; 15 nucleotides agree with TRBD2. The V gene's germline CDR1 is LGHNT and CDR2 FRNRAP. This CDR3 is 16 amino acids long. With 4 bases clipped from V and 4 bases from J, the junction kept 3 bases outside the gene matches. The CDR3, as DNA: TGTGCTAGTGGTTATGGGACTAGCGGGGGGTCAGATACGCAGTATTTT. It encodes CASGYGTSGGSDTQYF.

This clone was seen a few times. The V and J genes are TRBV3-1 (or the pseudogene TRBV3-2) and TRBJ1-1; TRBD1 agrees at 11 bases. V lost 2 bases and J lost 8; bases outside the gene matches: 4. The CDR3 totals 14 residues. CDR1 LGHDT and CDR2 YNNKEL come from the germline V gene (reference sequence). CDR3: CASSQPGQGAEAFF. CDR3 DNA: TGTGCCAGCAGCCAACCTGGACAGGGGGCCGAAGCTTTCTTT.

In this sample, this clone turned up a few times. V gene TRBV7-3 combines with J gene TRBJ2-3; 9 bases line up with TRBD1. CDR1 and CDR2 (germline): SGHTA, FQGTGA. The CDR3 covers 19 residues. Trimming at V came to 1 base and at J to 0 bases, leaving 11 bases not matched to a gene. This chain's CDR3 is CASSLRGQGSPFSTDTQYF. The CDR3, as DNA: TGTGCCAGCAGCTTAAGGGGACAGGGAAGCCCTTTTAGCACAGATACGCAGTATTTT.

This clone was counted a single time. The chain uses TRBV6-5 and TRBJ1-1; TRBD1 might be the D (5 bases). From germline, CDR1 is MNHEY and CDR2 SVGAGI. V lost 10 bases and J lost 8, with 17 bases in between. This CDR3 comprises 12 residues. CDR3 region: CAIHPLGGEAFF. CDR3 nucleotide sequence: TGTGCCATCCACCCGCTGGGGGGGGAAGCTTTCTTT.

This clone was seen once. The J gene is TRBJ2-1, the V gene TRBV4-1; TRBD1 matches 10 bases. Germline CDR1 reads MGHRA; CDR2 reads YSYEKL. The CDR3 length is 16 residues. Germline trimming cut 2 bases from V and 6 bases from J; bases unmatched to any gene: 7. CDR3: CASSQTGTGVFNEQFF. DNA for the CDR3: TGCGCCAGCAGCCAAACCGGGACAGGGGTCTTCAATGAGCAGTTCTTC.

The rearrangement uses TRBV29-1 and TRBJ2-5; a possible D gene is TRBD2 (6 bases). CDR1 and CDR2 (germline): SQVTM, ANQGSEA. The CDR3 extends over 12 amino acids. Trimming took off 6 bases at V and 5 bases at J, with 13 bases between the two ends. The CDR3 loop is CSVGLSDETQYF. Here the CDR3 DNA reads TGCAGCGTGGGACTTAGCGACGAGACCCAGTACTTC. Full variable domain (missing parts from reference TRBV29-1 and TRBJ2-5): SAVISQKPSRDICQRGTSLTIQCQVDSQVTMMFWYRQQPGQSLTLIATANQGSEATYESGFVIDKFPISRPNLTFSTLTVSNMSPEDSSIYLCSVGLSDETQYFGPGTRLLVL.

In this sample, this clone turned up once. The chain links TRBV2 to TRBJ2-7, with 12 bases identical to TRBD1. The CDR3 has 14 amino acids. V shed 6 bases, J shed 5 bases, and the junction held 5 bases outside the gene matches. Looked up from germline, CDR1 is SNHLY and CDR2 is FYNNEI. The CDR3 region is CASRYRDRGHEQYF. CDR3 DNA sequence: TGTGCCAGCAGATACCGGGACAGGGGGCACGAGCAGTACTTC.

V is TRBV5-1 and J is TRBJ1-2; D is unresolved. From germline, CDR1 is SGHRS and CDR2 YFSETQ. This CDR3 is built from 16 residues. V was clipped by 4 bases and J by 4 bases, with 20 bases between them. This CDR3 reads CASSPGSNKQLYGYTF. The CDR3 DNA is TGCGCCAGCAGCCCCGGGTCAAACAAGCAACTCTATGGCTACACCTTC.

This clone is a singleton in its sample. This chain connects TRBV3-1 (or the pseudogene TRBV3-2) to TRBJ2-1; tentative D call: TRBD2 (7 bases). Trimming left V 3 bases short and J 7 bases short, with 22 bases between. Germline lookup yields CDR1 LGHDT and CDR2 YNNKEL (reference sequence). This CDR3 region has 17 residues. DNA of the CDR3: TGTGCCAGCAGCCATTCTCTGGGGGGGGGCCTTCGGAATGAGCAGTTCTTC. Its protein is CASSHSLGGGLRNEQFF.

The chain is built from TRBV5-1 and TRBJ2-5; D is unresolved. V lost 3 bases to trimming and J lost 5 bases, with 8 bases between them. The CDR3 sequence is 12 residues long. Per germline, CDR1 SGHRS and CDR2 YFSETQ. The CDR3 bases are TGCGCCAGCAGCTACGCCGCGGAGACCCAGTACTTC. Its translation is CASSYAAETQYF.

This rearrangement joins TRBV7-2 to TRBJ1-4; 8 nucleotides line up with TRBD1. Per germline, CDR1 SGHTA and CDR2 FQGNSA. After removal of 4 bases from V and 10 bases from J, the junction contained 2 bases not matched to a gene. This CDR3 contains 12 residues. The CDR3 DNA reads TGTGCCAGCAGCTCAACAGGGGGAAAACTGTTTTTT. Translation: CASSSTGGKLFF.

This rearrangement joins TRBV18 to TRBJ1-2, with D perhaps TRBD1 (5 bases). The V end was cut by 3 bases, the J end by 2 bases, with 10 bases between. CDR1 KGHSH and CDR2 LQKENI come from the germline V gene. This CDR3 comprises 14 residues. The CDR3 loop is CASSPSGRNYGYTF. The CDR3 DNA follows: TGTGCCAGCTCACCCTCAGGGCGGAACTATGGCTACACCTTC.